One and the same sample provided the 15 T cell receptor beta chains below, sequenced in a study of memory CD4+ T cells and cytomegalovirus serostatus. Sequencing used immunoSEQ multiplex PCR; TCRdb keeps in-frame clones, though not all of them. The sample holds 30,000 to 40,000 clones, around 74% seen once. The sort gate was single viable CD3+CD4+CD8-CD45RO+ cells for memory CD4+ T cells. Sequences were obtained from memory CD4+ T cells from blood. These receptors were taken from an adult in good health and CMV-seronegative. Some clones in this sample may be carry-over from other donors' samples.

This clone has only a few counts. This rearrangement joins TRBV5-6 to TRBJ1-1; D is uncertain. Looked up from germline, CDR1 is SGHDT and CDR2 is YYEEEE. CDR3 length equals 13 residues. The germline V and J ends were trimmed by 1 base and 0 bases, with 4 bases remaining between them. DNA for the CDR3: TGTGCCAGCAGCTTGACAGTGAACACTGAAGCTTTCTTT. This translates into CASSLTVNTEAFF.

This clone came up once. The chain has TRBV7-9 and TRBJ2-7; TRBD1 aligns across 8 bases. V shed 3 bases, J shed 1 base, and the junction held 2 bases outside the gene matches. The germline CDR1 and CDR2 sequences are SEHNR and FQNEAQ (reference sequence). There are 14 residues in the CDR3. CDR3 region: CASSFTGGSYEQYF. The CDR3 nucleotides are TGTGCCAGCAGCTTCACAGGGGGATCCTACGAGCAGTACTTC.

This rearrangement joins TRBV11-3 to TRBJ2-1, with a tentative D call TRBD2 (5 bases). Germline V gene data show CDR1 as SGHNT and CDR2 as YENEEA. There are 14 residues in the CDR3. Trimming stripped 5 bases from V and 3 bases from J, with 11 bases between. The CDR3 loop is CASSPPGFYNEQFF. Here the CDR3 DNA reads TGTGCCAGCAGCCCACCGGGATTCTACAATGAGCAGTTCTTC.

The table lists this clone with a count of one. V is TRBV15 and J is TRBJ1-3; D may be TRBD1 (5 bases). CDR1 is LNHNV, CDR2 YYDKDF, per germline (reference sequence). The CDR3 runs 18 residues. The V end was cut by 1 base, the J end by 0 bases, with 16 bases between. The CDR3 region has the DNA TGTGCCACCAGCAGAGGCCGACAGACCGCACTCTCTGGAAACACCATATATTTT. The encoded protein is CATSRGRQTALSGNTIYF. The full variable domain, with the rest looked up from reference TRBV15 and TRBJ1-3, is DAMVIQNPRYQVTQFGKPVTLSCSQTLNHNVMYWYQQKSSQAPKLLFHYYDKDFNNEADTPDNFQSRRPNTSFCFLDIRSPGLGDTAMYLCATSRGRQTALSGNTIYFGEGSWLTVV.

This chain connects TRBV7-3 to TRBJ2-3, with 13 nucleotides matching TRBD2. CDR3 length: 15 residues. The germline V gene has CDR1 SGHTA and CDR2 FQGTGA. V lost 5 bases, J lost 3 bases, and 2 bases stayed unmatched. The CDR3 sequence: CASSTGLAGTDTQYF. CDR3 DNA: TGTGCCAGCAGCACGGGACTAGCGGGGACAGATACGCAGTATTTT.

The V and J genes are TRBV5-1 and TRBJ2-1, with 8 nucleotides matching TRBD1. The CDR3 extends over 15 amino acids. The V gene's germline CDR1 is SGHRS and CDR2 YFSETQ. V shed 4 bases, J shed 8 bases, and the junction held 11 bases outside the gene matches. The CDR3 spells CASSPRQGTSYEQFF. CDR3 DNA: TGCGCCAGCAGCCCCCGACAGGGGACGTCTTATGAGCAGTTCTTC.

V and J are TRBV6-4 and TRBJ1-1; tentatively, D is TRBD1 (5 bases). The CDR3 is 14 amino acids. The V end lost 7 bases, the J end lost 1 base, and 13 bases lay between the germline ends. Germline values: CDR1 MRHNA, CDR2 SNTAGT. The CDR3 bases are TGTGCCAGCACTCCGGGACCTGGGAACACTGAAGCTTTCTTT. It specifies CASTPGPGNTEAFF.

CDR3 sequence reads: CASSETAGGLNTQYF. The CDR3 bases are TGTGCCAGCAGTGAAACGGCGGGGGGGCTAAATACGCAGTATTTT. The V gene is TRBV6-1, the J gene TRBJ2-3; 9 nucleotides line up with TRBD2. Trimming cost V 2 bases and J 7 bases; bases outside gene matches: 7. The CDR3 extends over 15 amino acids. Germline V gives CDR1 MNHNS, CDR2 SASEGT.

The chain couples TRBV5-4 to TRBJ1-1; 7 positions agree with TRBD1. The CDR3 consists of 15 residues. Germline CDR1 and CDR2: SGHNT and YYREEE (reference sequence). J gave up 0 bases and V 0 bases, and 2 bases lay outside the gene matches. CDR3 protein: CASSLVDRLNTEAFF. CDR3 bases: TGTGCCAGCAGCTTGGTGGACAGGTTGAACACTGAAGCTTTCTTT.

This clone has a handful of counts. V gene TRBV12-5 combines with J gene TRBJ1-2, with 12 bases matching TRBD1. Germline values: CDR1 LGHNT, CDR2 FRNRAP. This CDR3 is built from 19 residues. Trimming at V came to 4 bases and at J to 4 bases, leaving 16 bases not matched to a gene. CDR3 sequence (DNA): TGTGCTAGTGGTTCGACCCGGTCCCGGGACAGGGGGCAAGGCTATGGCTACACCTTC. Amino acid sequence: CASGSTRSRDRGQGYGYTF.

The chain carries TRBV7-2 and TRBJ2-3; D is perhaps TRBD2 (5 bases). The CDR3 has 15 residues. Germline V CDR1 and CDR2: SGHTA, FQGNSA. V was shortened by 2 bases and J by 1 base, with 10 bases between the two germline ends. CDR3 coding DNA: TGTGCCAGCAGCTTACTCGGGGTAGGCACAGATACGCAGTATTTT. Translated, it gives CASSLLGVGTDTQYF.

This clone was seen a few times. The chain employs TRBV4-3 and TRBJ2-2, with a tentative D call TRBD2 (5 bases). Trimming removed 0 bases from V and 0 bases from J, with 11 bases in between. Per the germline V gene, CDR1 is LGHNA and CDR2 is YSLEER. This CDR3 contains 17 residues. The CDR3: CASSQERGFANTGELFF. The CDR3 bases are TGCGCCAGCAGCCAAGAACGGGGTTTCGCGAACACCGGGGAGCTGTTTTTT.

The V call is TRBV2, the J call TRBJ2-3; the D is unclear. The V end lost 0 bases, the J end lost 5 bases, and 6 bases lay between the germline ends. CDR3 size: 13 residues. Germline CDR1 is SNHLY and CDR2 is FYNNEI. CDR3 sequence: CASSEAARDTQYF. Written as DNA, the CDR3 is TGTGCCAGCAGTGAAGCGGCTCGAGATACGCAGTATTTT.

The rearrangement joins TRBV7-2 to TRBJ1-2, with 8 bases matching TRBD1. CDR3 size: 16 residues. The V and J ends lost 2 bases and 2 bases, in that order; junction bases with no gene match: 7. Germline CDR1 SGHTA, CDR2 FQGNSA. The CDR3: CASSLRATGENYGYTF. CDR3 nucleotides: TGTGCCAGCAGCTTAAGGGCGACAGGGGAAAACTATGGCTACACCTTC.

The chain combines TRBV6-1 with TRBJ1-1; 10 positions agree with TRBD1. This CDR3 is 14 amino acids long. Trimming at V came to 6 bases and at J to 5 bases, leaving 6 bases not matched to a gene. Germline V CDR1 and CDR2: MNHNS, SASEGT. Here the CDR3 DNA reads TGTGCCAGCAGCTACGACAGGGGGCTGACTGAAGCTTTCTTT. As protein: CASSYDRGLTEAFF.